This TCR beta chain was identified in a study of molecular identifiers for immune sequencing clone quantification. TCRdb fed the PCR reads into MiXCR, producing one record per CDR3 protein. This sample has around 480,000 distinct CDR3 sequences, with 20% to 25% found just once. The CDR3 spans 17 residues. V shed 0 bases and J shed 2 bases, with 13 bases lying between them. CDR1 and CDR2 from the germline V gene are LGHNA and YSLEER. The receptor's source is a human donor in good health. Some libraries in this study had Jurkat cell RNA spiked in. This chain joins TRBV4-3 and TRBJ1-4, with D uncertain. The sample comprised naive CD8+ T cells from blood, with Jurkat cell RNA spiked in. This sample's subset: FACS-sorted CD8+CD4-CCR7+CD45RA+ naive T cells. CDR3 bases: TGCGCCAGCAGCCAAGAAATCGTGGGCCACACTAATGAAAAACTGTTTTTT. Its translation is CASSQEIVGHTNEKLFF.